Listed here are 15 T cell receptor beta chains from one sample, sequenced in a study of T cells in women clearing cervical HPV infection. Here immunoSEQ multiplex PCR was the method, and the copy in TCRdb shows in-frame clones only, minus some. The repertoire table contains roughly 14,000 clones. Input material: blood buffy coat. These TCRs come from a woman aged 18 to 75 with a cervical HPV16 infection that either progressed to CIN3+ or cleared (not recorded which).

Points on this clone: The CDR3 extends 3 residues past the end of the read, so its final part is completed from the germline J gene. The V call is TRBV2, the J call TRBJ2-2, with a possible D match to TRBD1 (5 bases). The V gene's germline CDR1 is SNHLY and CDR2 FYNNEI. The CDR3 runs 17 residues. The covered CDR3 bases are TGTGCCAGCAGTGGTTCACAGGATATAGCAACTAATGAAAAG. This translates into CASSGSQDIATNEK. The CDR3, in full, reads CASSGSQDIATNEKLFF.

The part of the CDR3 DNA that was read is TGTGCCAGCAGCTTAGATACAGAACCTTACGAG. Its translation is CASSLDTEPYE. The entire CDR3 reads CASSLDTEPYEQYF. The chain joins TRBV7-9 to TRBJ2-7, with D uncertain. The read is 3 residues too short to cover the CDR3 end, so that end is filled in from the germline J gene. The CDR3 sequence is 14 residues long. Per germline, CDR1 SEHNR and CDR2 FQNEAQ (reference sequence). Between the trimmed V and J ends, which lost 1 base and 4 bases, there was a span of 11 bases. Variable domain in full (rest from reference TRBV7-9 and TRBJ2-7): DTGVSQNPRHKITKRGQNVTFRCDPISEHNRLYWYRQTLGQGPEFLTYFQNEAQLEKSRLLSDRFSAERPKGSFSTLEIQRTEQGDSAMYLCASSLDTEPYEQYFGPGTRLTVT.

To note about this clone: The read terminates 3 residues ahead of where the CDR3 ends, so the germline J gene completes it. This chain joins TRBV6-1 and TRBJ1-2, with 7 bases lining up with TRBD1. The germline gives CDR1 MNHNS, CDR2 SASEGT. The CDR3 is 14 residues long. Incomplete CDR3 DNA: TGTGCCAGCAGTGGCCGGACAGGAAACTACGAC. Protein sequence: CASSGRTGNYD. The whole CDR3 region reads CASSGRTGNYDYTF.

With respect to this clone: The CDR3 goes on 3 residues after the read ends, and that part is filled in from the germline J gene. The chain joins TRBV5-4 to TRBJ2-3; D not resolved. The germline V and J ends were trimmed by 3 bases and 6 bases, with 5 bases remaining between them. This CDR3 region has 11 residues. Germline CDR1 is SGHNT and CDR2 is YYREEE (reference sequence). The CDR3 reads CASSYSDTQYF. The part of the CDR3 DNA that was read is TGTGCCAGCAGCTATTCGGATACG.

With regard to this clone: The observed sequence ends 3 residues before the CDR3 terminus, with the missing tail filled in from the germline J gene. J is TRBJ2-2 and V is TRBV5-1, with unresolved D. This CDR3 has 15 amino acids. The germline V gene has CDR1 SGHRS and CDR2 YFSETQ. CDR3 DNA (partial): TGCGCCAGCAGCTTGGTTGGTAGCCCTAATGAAAAG. Translating gives CASSLVGSPNEK. The entire CDR3 protein reads CASSLVGSPNEKLFF.

Turning to this clone: The CDR3 end is not reached by the read, which stops 3 residues before it; the germline J gene fills it in. The chain employs TRBV10-3 and TRBJ1-5; tentatively, D is TRBD1 (5 bases). Trimming took off 6 bases at V and 6 bases at J, with 15 bases between the two ends. Germline V gene data show CDR1 as ENHRY and CDR2 as SYGVKD. This CDR3 has 14 residues. The DNA read from the CDR3 is TGTGCCATCAGGGAGACAGCCCAGGGTCAGCCC. Amino acid sequence: CAIRETAQGQP. The CDR3 in full is CAIRETAQGQPQHF.

With respect to this clone: Read coverage stops 3 residues before the CDR3 terminus; the germline J gene supplies the remainder. The chain employs TRBV5-4 and TRBJ2-3; tentative D call: TRBD2 (5 bases). The V gene lost 4 bases and the J gene lost 0 bases, with 9 bases spanning the gap. CDR1 is SGHNT and CDR2 is YYREEE in the germline V gene (reference sequence). CDR3 length equals 14 residues. CDR3 DNA (partial): TGTGCCAGCAGCACCTGGACTAGCACAGATACG. It yields the protein CASSTWTSTDT. The complete CDR3 reads CASSTWTSTDTQYF.

Judged by frequency, this clone is medium-sized. The missing CDR3 end, 3 residues past where the read stops, is filled in from the germline J gene. This chain connects TRBV18 to TRBJ2-3; weak D call: TRBD2 (6 bases). CDR3 length: 15 residues. Trimming removed 5 bases from V and 6 bases from J, with 18 bases in between. Per germline, CDR1 KGHSH and CDR2 LQKENI. The CDR3 bases that were read are TGTGCCAGCTCAAAAGTTTGGACTAACGGGGATACG. This translates into CASSKVWTNGDT. The whole CDR3 sequence is CASSKVWTNGDTQYF.

A remark on this clone: The read terminates 3 residues ahead of where the CDR3 ends, so the germline J gene completes it. The chain combines TRBV6-2 or TRBV6-3 with TRBJ2-1; maybe TRBD1 (5 bases). Germline CDR1 reads MNHEY; CDR2 reads SVGEGT. The CDR3 is 14 residues long. V lost 8 bases and J 3 bases, leaving 14 bases between the germline ends. Incomplete CDR3 DNA: TGTGCCAGCCAGAACCCGACAGACTACAATGAG. It translates to CASQNPTDYNE. The whole CDR3 is CASQNPTDYNEQFF.

Turning to this clone: With the read ending 3 residues before the CDR3 end, the germline J gene is used to fill in that end. The chain has TRBV7-2 and TRBJ2-5; 7 bases align to TRBD1. The CDR3 runs 15 residues. Germline trimming cut 5 bases from V and 0 bases from J; bases unmatched to any gene: 6. Germline-derived CDR1 and CDR2 are SGHTA and FQGNSA. This CDR3 reads CASSTKTGYQETQYF. The CDR3 bases that were read are TGTGCCAGCAGCACTAAGACAGGGTACCAAGAGACC.

Details on this clone: The read halts 3 residues ahead of the CDR3 end, with the missing end drawn from the germline J gene. This chain links TRBV18 with TRBJ2-3; D may be TRBD1 (5 bases). V was pared by 6 bases and J by 3 bases, with 16 bases between. The CDR3 has 15 amino acids. Germline V gene data show CDR1 as KGHSH and CDR2 as LQKENI. The chain's CDR3 is CASSAASGWTDTQYF. Incomplete CDR3 DNA: TGTGCCAGCTCGGCGGCTTCAGGGTGGACAGATACG.

As concerns this clone: An end of the junction does not agree with germline; a read error may underlie this. The CDR3 is cut off 3 residues early in the read; its end comes from the germline J gene. The same CDR3 arises from other DNA sequences in this sample as well. The V call is TRBV19, the J call TRBJ1-3, with 7 bases lining up with TRBD1. The CDR3 sequence is 12 residues long. The germline V gene encodes CDR1 LNHDA and CDR2 SQIVND (reference sequence). CDR3 sequence: CASSARGYTIYF. The covered CDR3 bases are TGTGCCAGTAGTGCCAGGGGGTACACG.

This clone is deemed medium-sized by its frequency. Coverage ceases 3 residues before the CDR3 finishes, and the germline J gene fills in the end. This chain connects TRBV7-2 to TRBJ2-1; tentative D call: TRBD2 (7 bases). Per germline, CDR1 SGHTA and CDR2 FQGNSA. Trimming left V 3 bases short and J 7 bases short, with 13 bases between. There are 14 residues in the CDR3. CDR3 sequence reads: CASSLREGENEQFF. The DNA read from the CDR3 is TGTGCCAGCAGCTTGAGGGAGGGGGAAAATGAG. The full variable domain, completed using reference TRBV7-2 and TRBJ2-1, is GAGVSQSPSNKVTEKGKDVELRCDPISGHTALYWYRQSLGQGLEFLIYFQGNSAPDKSGLPSDRFSAERTGGSVSTLTIQRTQQEDSAVYLCASSLREGENEQFFGPGTRLTVL.

On this clone itself: The CDR3 end lies 3 residues beyond the end of the read and is filled in from the germline J gene. V and J are TRBV20-1 and TRBJ2-2; TRBD1 agrees at 7 bases. The germline V gene has CDR1 DFQATT and CDR2 SNEGSKA (reference sequence). This CDR3 comprises 16 residues. Trimming removed 1 base from V and 6 bases from J; junction bases left unmatched: 11. The CDR3: CSARVGQGVGPGELFF. The CDR3 DNA, read in part, is TGCAGTGCTAGAGTGGGTCAGGGGGTAGGTCCCGGGGAG.

Turning to this clone: With the read ending 3 residues before the CDR3 end, the germline J gene is used to fill in that end. The rearrangement links TRBV19 to TRBJ1-2; 8 bases are shared with TRBD1. CDR3 size: 15 residues. In germline, CDR1 is LNHDA, CDR2 SQIVND (reference sequence). CDR3 bases read: TGTGCCAGTAGTCCTTTCCGAGGACAGGGTAACGAC. This translates into CASSPFRGQGND. The complete CDR3 sequence is CASSPFRGQGNDYTF.